These 20 T cell receptor beta chains were sequenced from one sample in a study of Ad26.COV2.S vaccination and SARS-CoV-2 variants. Only in-frame clones appear in the TCRdb table, and some are missing; sequencing was by immunoSEQ multiplex PCR. The sample lists 150,000 to 200,000 clones, around 88% occurring once. The input for sequencing was peripheral blood, taken after recovery from COVID-19. These TCRs come from a human donor who had recovered from COVID-19.

The chain employs TRBV3-1 (or the pseudogene TRBV3-2) and TRBJ1-1; possible D gene TRBD1, 6 bases. The CDR3 contains 15 residues. V dropped 3 bases and J dropped 1 base, with 12 bases sitting between them. The germline gives CDR1 LGHDT, CDR2 YNNKEL (reference sequence). The CDR3 is CASSHGGGQNTEAFF. The DNA for the CDR3 is TGTGCCAGCAGCCATGGAGGGGGACAGAACACTGAAGCTTTCTTT.

V usage is TRBV2 and J usage is TRBJ1-6; D remains ambiguous. Germline CDR1 is SNHLY and CDR2 is FYNNEI. The CDR3 is made up of 11 amino acids. V lost 8 bases to trimming and J lost 10 bases, with 9 bases between them. Here the CDR3 DNA reads TGTGCCAGCCACCTCAACTCACCCCTCCACTTT. Its translation is CASHLNSPLHF.

The rearrangement joins TRBV5-1 to TRBJ2-2; perhaps TRBD2 as D (7 bases). The length of the CDR3 is 19 residues. The germline V gene encodes CDR1 SGHRS and CDR2 YFSETQ. V lost 7 bases to trimming and J lost 6 bases, with 31 bases between them. Written as DNA, the CDR3 is TGCGCCAGCCGCCTGCGGGGGCGCGGTATGGTATTAGACGCCGGGGAGCTGTTTTTT. Translated: CASRLRGRGMVLDAGELFF.

The chain joins TRBV6-4 to TRBJ2-7; D possibly matches TRBD1 or TRBD2 (5 bases each). With 9 bases removed from V and 9 bases from J, the gap between germline ends came to 21 bases. The germline V gene has CDR1 MRHNA and CDR2 SNTAGT. This CDR3 is 13 amino acids long. CDR3 sequence (DNA): TGTGCCAGTACGAAATCGGGACCTGCTGGGCAGTACTTC. It yields the protein CASTKSGPAGQYF.

The chain is built from TRBV7-6 and TRBJ2-1, with TRBD2 identical over 10 bases. Unmatched junction bases numbered 8, after V lost 3 bases and J lost 0 bases. CDR1 SGHVS and CDR2 FNYEAQ come from the germline V gene. The CDR3 totals 18 residues. The CDR3 DNA reads as TGTGCCAGCAGCTTGAGGCTAGCGGGGGTCAGCTCCTACAATGAGCAGTTCTTC. Translated: CASSLRLAGVSSYNEQFF.

V gene TRBV6-4 combines with J gene TRBJ2-2, with D hard to call. In germline, CDR1 is MRHNA, CDR2 SNTAGT. Trimming took 4 bases from V and 6 from J, leaving 9 bases between them. There are 13 residues in the CDR3. CDR3 nucleotide sequence: TGTGCCAGCAGTGTCCCTAAGGCCGGGGAGCTGTTTTTT. This translates into CASSVPKAGELFF.

This clone was seen once. The V gene is TRBV7-2, the J gene TRBJ2-7, with no clear D. This CDR3 comprises 13 residues. Germline V gene lookup returns CDR1 SGHTA and CDR2 FQGNSA. V shed 5 bases and J shed 2 bases, with 10 bases lying between them. CDR3 bases: TGTGCCAGCAGCCCCGGGCCCACCTACGAGCAGTACTTC. Translating gives CASSPGPTYEQYF. The full variable domain, rest sourced from reference TRBV7-2 and TRBJ2-7, is GAGVSQSPSNKVTEKGKDVELRCDPISGHTALYWYRQSLGQGLEFLIYFQGNSAPDKSGLPSDRFSAERTGGSVSTLTIQRTQQEDSAVYLCASSPGPTYEQYFGPGTRLTVT.

The chain joins TRBV2 to TRBJ1-1; the D is unclear. The germline V gene has CDR1 SNHLY and CDR2 FYNNEI. Trimming shortened V by 4 bases and J by 3 bases, and 12 bases separated the two germline ends. The CDR3 spans 14 residues. CDR3 protein: CASSVGEIDTEAFF. The CDR3, as DNA: TGTGCCAGCAGTGTAGGAGAGATCGACACTGAAGCTTTCTTT.

The chain combines TRBV5-4 with TRBJ2-7; 9 bases are a match to TRBD2. V shed 2 bases, J shed 9 bases, and the junction held 12 bases outside the gene matches. This CDR3 spans 15 amino acids. Germline V gene lookup returns CDR1 SGHNT and CDR2 YYREEE (reference sequence). In nucleotides, the CDR3 is TGTGCCAGCAGCTTAGAACGGCGGGAGGGCCGTGTGCAGTACTTC. It is translated as CASSLERREGRVQYF.

V is TRBV7-2 and J is TRBJ2-7; 7 bases are a match to TRBD2. J gave up 1 base and V 1 base, and 4 bases lay outside the gene matches. CDR3 size: 15 residues. From germline, CDR1 is SGHTA and CDR2 FQGNSA. The CDR3 loop reads CASSLGAGPSYEQYF. CDR3 sequence (DNA): TGTGCCAGCAGCTTAGGAGCGGGGCCTTCCTACGAGCAGTACTTC.

CDR3 protein: CASSPRTSEDTQYF. In nucleotides, the CDR3 is TGTGCCAGCAGCCCCCGGACTAGCGAAGATACGCAGTATTTT. The V and J genes are TRBV14 and TRBJ2-3; TRBD2 matches 9 bases. This CDR3 is built from 14 residues. Unmatched junction bases numbered 4, after V lost 4 bases and J lost 5 bases. Germline V lookup: CDR1 SGHDN, CDR2 FVKESK.

The chain joins TRBV6-5 to TRBJ1-1; a possible D gene is TRBD1 (5 bases). Germline V gene lookup returns CDR1 MNHEY and CDR2 SVGAGI. This CDR3 is 11 amino acids long. The CDR3 spells CERGYSTEAFF. The CDR3 nucleotides read TGTGAGAGGGGTTACAGCACTGAAGCTTTCTTT.

The J gene is TRBJ2-3, the V gene TRBV5-6; D unresolved. Trimming cost V 5 bases and J 0 bases, with 7 bases left between them. Per the germline V gene, CDR1 is SGHDT and CDR2 is YYEEEE. The CDR3 totals 13 residues. The CDR3 here is CASRLQSTDTQYF. The CDR3 nucleotides are TGTGCCAGCAGACTACAAAGCACAGATACGCAGTATTTT.

This clone was picked up a small number of times. The chain is built from TRBV5-6 and TRBJ1-6; D remains ambiguous. Trimming removed 2 bases from V and 0 bases from J, with 3 bases in between. CDR1 is SGHDT and CDR2 is YYEEEE in the germline V gene. There are 14 residues in the CDR3. DNA of the CDR3: TGTGCCAGCAGCTTTGGCTCCTATAATTCACCCCTCCACTTT. Its translation: CASSFGSYNSPLHF.

The gene calls are TRBV7-3 and TRBJ2-1, with 16 nucleotides matching TRBD2. Looked up from germline, CDR1 is SGHTA and CDR2 is FQGTGA. After removal of 5 bases from V and 9 bases from J, the junction contained 7 bases not matched to a gene. The CDR3 is 16 residues long. CDR3 sequence reads: CASSPTGTSGRGEQFF. CDR3 coding DNA: TGTGCCAGCAGCCCGACTGGGACTAGCGGGAGGGGTGAGCAGTTCTTC.

The chain couples TRBV6-2 or TRBV6-3 to TRBJ2-1; TRBD2 matches 7 bases. In germline, CDR1 is MNHEY, CDR2 SVGEGT. CDR3 length: 12 residues. J was trimmed by 12 bases and V by 0 bases; bases with no gene match: 2. Here the CDR3 reads CASSYSGGGQFF. The CDR3 DNA follows: TGTGCCAGCAGTTACTCCGGCGGGGGGCAGTTCTTC.

This clone was detected only once. This rearrangement joins TRBV5-4 to TRBJ1-4; D is undetermined. The CDR3 runs 13 residues. The V gene's germline CDR1 is SGHNT and CDR2 YYREEE (reference sequence). V lost 6 bases and J lost 7, with 13 bases in between. For the CDR3, the DNA is TGTGCCAGCAACAATTTTGGGTTTGAAAAACTGTTTTTT. Encoded protein: CASNNFGFEKLFF.

This chain uses TRBV11-2 with TRBJ2-1; D not certain. The CDR3 consists of 15 residues. The ends were cut back, 5 bases at V and 7 bases at J, with 18 bases in the middle. Germline CDR1 SGHAT, CDR2 FQNNGV. CDR3 in DNA: TGTGCCAGCAGCCCACCTAATACACAGAGGAATGAGCAGTTCTTC. This encodes CASSPPNTQRNEQFF.

The V call is TRBV5-1, the J call TRBJ2-1; no reliable D call. There are 13 residues in the CDR3. Germline lookup yields CDR1 SGHRS and CDR2 YFSETQ. The germline V and J ends were trimmed by 5 bases and 7 bases, with 13 bases remaining between them. CDR3 in amino acids: CASSAGRVNEQFF. The CDR3, as DNA: TGCGCCAGCAGTGCCGGACGCGTAAATGAGCAGTTCTTC.

Details on this clone: At one boundary the junction diverges from the germline segment, which might be a read error. CDR3 in amino acids: CASSPRGTGELFF. DNA of the CDR3: TGTGCTAGCAGCCCCCGGGGCACCGGGGAGCTGTTTTTT. The chain carries TRBV7-7 and TRBJ2-2, with TRBD2 as a possible D gene (5 bases). The CDR3 is 13 residues long. The germline gives CDR1 SSHAT, CDR2 FNYEAQ (reference sequence).